This T cell receptor beta chain was sequenced in a study of T and B cells in COVID-19 patients. About the study: Most recovered patients had mild to moderate COVID-19 treated as outpatients. Study-level results: CD4+, regulatory T cell, CD8+ and sorted SARS-CoV-2-responsive or tetramer+ T cells were not yet sequenced. The recovered cohort had 2,300 or so exclusive TCR clusters, including a few dozen low generation probability clusters.

CDR3 size: 13 residues. Germline CDR1 and CDR2: SGHNT and YYREEE (reference sequence). Trimming took off 2 bases at V and 6 bases at J, with 11 bases between the two ends. A remark on this clonotype: The antigen is unknown.

Multiplex PCR with BIOMED2 TRB-A/B primer pools amplified TRB rearrangements. TCRdb called the multiplex PCR reads again in MiXCR, with one record for every CDR3 protein. The data hold 24,000 or so distinct CDR3 sequences, with less than 35% observed a single time. Blood genomic DNA input for TRB amplification was about 250-550 ng. The J gene is TRBJ1-1, the V gene TRBV5-4; tentatively, D is TRBD1 (5 bases). The source of this sequence is a human donor who had recovered from COVID-19. Sequencing was done on a sample of blood. CDR3 coding DNA: TGTGCCAGCAGCTTATCTCCGGGGGCTGAAGCTTTCTTT. Translated: CASSLSPGAEAFF.